Presented here are 29 T cell receptor beta chains from one specimen sequenced in a study of vaccination and CD4 T cells after COVID-19. Their recognized antigens are unknown. Stated treatment: 10-day PBMC culture with coronavirus spike peptide pools or control peptides (ViraFEST assay). Cultured CD4+ T-cell DNA underwent Oncomine TCR Beta short-read sequencing. TCRdb re-called the PCR reads through MiXCR, storing one row per CDR3 protein. The sample consists of 9,500 to 15,000 distinct CDR3 sequences, around half of them appearing once. The sample taken for sequencing was CD4+ T cells from blood, cultured in vitro. Source of these receptors: a human donor who had recovered from COVID-19.

This clonotype appeared a few times. CDR3 sequence reads: CASSPTFVYEQYF. The DNA for the CDR3 is TGTGCCAGCAGTCCAACATTCGTCTACGAGCAGTACTTC. The V and J genes are TRBV6-1 and TRBJ2-7; no definite D call. CDR1 and CDR2 from the germline V gene are MNHNS and SASEGT. Trimming took 5 bases from V and 3 from J, leaving 11 bases between them. The length of the CDR3 is 13 residues.

This clonotype was found a few times. The V and J genes are TRBV6-1 and TRBJ2-3, with TRBD2 matching 14 bases. The CDR3 totals 16 residues. V lost 7 bases to trimming and J lost 6 bases; unmatched junction nucleotides: 9. Germline loops: CDR1 MNHNS, CDR2 SASEGT. CDR3 sequence reads: CASTRTSGGPRDTQYF. The CDR3 DNA reads TGTGCCAGCACGAGGACTAGCGGGGGGCCTAGGGATACGCAGTATTTT.

The V call is TRBV20-1, the J call TRBJ1-4; possibly TRBD1 for D (6 bases). V lost 5 bases and J lost 3, with 13 bases in between. This CDR3 has 14 residues. CDR1 DFQATT and CDR2 SNEGSKA come from the germline V gene (reference sequence). The CDR3 reads CSAEIGQPNEKLFF. The DNA of the CDR3 is TGCAGTGCTGAGATCGGACAGCCTAATGAAAAACTGTTTTTT.

This clonotype has more than one count but fewer than ten. The chain couples TRBV7-2 to TRBJ1-2; TRBD1 might be the D (6 bases). Germline-derived CDR1 and CDR2 are SGHTA and FQGNSA. The CDR3 totals 15 residues. V was cut by 6 bases and J by 8 bases, with 22 bases left in between. The CDR3: CASSSTGTNWGGYTF. CDR3 sequence (DNA): TGTGCCAGCAGTTCTACAGGGACAAATTGGGGGGGCTACACCTTC.

In its sample, this clonotype was seen once. The chain is built from TRBV30 and TRBJ1-2; TRBD1 aligns across 8 bases. Germline values: CDR1 GTSNPN, CDR2 SVGIG (reference sequence). Trimming removed 3 bases from V and 4 bases from J; junction bases left unmatched: 4. This CDR3 contains 13 residues. CDR3 residues: CAWSRDRSYGYTF. CDR3 in DNA: TGTGCCTGGAGCCGGGACAGGTCCTATGGCTACACCTTC.

The chain couples TRBV30 to TRBJ1-2; 7 nucleotides agree with TRBD1. The V gene's germline CDR1 is GTSNPN and CDR2 SVGIG (reference sequence). The CDR3 totals 14 residues. Trimming cost V 2 bases and J 4 bases; bases outside gene matches: 7. The CDR3, as DNA: TGTGCCTGGAGTACGGGACAGTCCTTCTATGGCTACACCTTC. It specifies CAWSTGQSFYGYTF.

This chain connects TRBV7-6 to TRBJ1-4; a possible D gene is TRBD1 (6 bases). Trimming removed 4 bases from V and 4 bases from J, with 19 bases in between. Germline V CDR1 and CDR2: SGHVS, FNYEAQ. This CDR3 comprises 17 residues. CDR3 amino acids: CASSWTYRQANNEKLFF. The CDR3 region has the DNA TGTGCCAGCAGCTGGACATACAGACAGGCCAATAATGAAAAACTGTTTTTT.

This clonotype has a single count. The chain uses TRBV12-5 and TRBJ2-7; D ambiguous. Germline CDR1 and CDR2: LGHNT and FRNRAP. Trimming took off 5 bases at V and 12 bases at J, with 17 bases between the two ends. The CDR3 is made up of 12 amino acids. The chain's CDR3 is CASGNAQGSAYF. The CDR3 nucleotides are TGTGCTAGTGGTAACGCCCAAGGGTCTGCGTACTTC.

The chain combines TRBV20-1 with TRBJ1-2; D may be TRBD1 (5 bases). Germline V gene lookup returns CDR1 DFQATT and CDR2 SNEGSKA (reference sequence). Trimming removed 4 bases at V and 3 bases at J, with 21 bases between. The CDR3 extends over 16 amino acids. CDR3 sequence: CSAIISRGLADYGYTF. The CDR3 bases are TGCAGTGCTATTATCTCGCGGGGCTTGGCGGACTATGGCTACACCTTC.

The V and J genes are TRBV6-1 and TRBJ2-7, with D unclear. V lost 2 bases, J lost 4 bases, and 9 bases lay in between. The CDR3 has 13 residues. The germline V gene encodes CDR1 MNHNS and CDR2 SASEGT. CDR3 DNA sequence: TGTGCCAGCAGTGAAACGGTGAGGTACGAGCAGTACTTC. This translates into CASSETVRYEQYF.

The CDR3 loop is CATNPTDIAGELFF. The CDR3 DNA is TGTGCCACCAACCCTACCGACATTGCCGGGGAGCTGTTTTTT. The gene calls are TRBV19 and TRBJ2-2; no clear D. The germline V and J ends were trimmed by 10 bases and 6 bases, with 18 bases remaining between them. There are 14 residues in the CDR3. Germline V gene data show CDR1 as LNHDA and CDR2 as SQIVND (reference sequence). Based on the CDR3 plus reference TRBV19 and TRBJ2-2, the full variable domain is DGGITQSPKYLFRKEGQNVTLSCEQNLNHDAMYWYRQDPGQGLRLIYYSQIVNDFQKGDIAEGYSVSREKKESFPLTVTSAQKNPTAFYLCATNPTDIAGELFFGEGSRLTVL.

This rearrangement joins TRBV30 to TRBJ1-2; D gene uncertain. Germline CDR1 and CDR2: GTSNPN and SVGIG (reference sequence). The CDR3 runs to 12 residues. Trimming cost V 0 bases and J 7 bases, with 9 bases left between them. CDR3: CAWSVLGPGYTF. DNA for the CDR3: TGTGCCTGGAGTGTACTAGGGCCTGGCTACACCTTC.

The sample holds a few counts of this clonotype. This chain joins TRBV2 and TRBJ1-2; D unresolved. CDR3 length: 14 residues. Trimming removed 2 bases from V and 0 bases from J, with 7 bases in between. Germline values: CDR1 SNHLY, CDR2 FYNNEI. As DNA, the CDR3 is TGTGCCAGCAGTGAATTGGTAGCTAACTATGGCTACACCTTC. Residues: CASSELVANYGYTF.

The table lists this clonotype with a few counts. V is TRBV6-1 and J is TRBJ1-2; 10 positions match TRBD1. The CDR3 length is 13 residues. With V trimmed by 7 bases and J by 5 bases, 4 bases remained unmatched. CDR1 and CDR2 from the germline V gene are MNHNS and SASEGT. The chain's CDR3 is CASKVGQGYGYTF. The CDR3 nucleotides read TGTGCCAGCAAGGTGGGACAGGGGTATGGCTACACCTTC.

The chain is built from TRBV12-3 or TRBV12-4 and TRBJ2-2; TRBD1 or TRBD2 may be the D gene (5 bases each). This CDR3 is 15 amino acids long. V dropped 5 bases and J dropped 6 bases, with 16 bases sitting between them. The CDR3 region is CASSRPTGPPGELFF. CDR3 nucleotides: TGTGCCAGCAGTCGACCCACGGGGCCCCCCGGGGAGCTGTTTTTT.

This clonotype was picked up a small number of times. The chain links TRBV5-1 to TRBJ1-2, with 8 bases aligning to TRBD1. Germline loops: CDR1 SGHRS, CDR2 YFSETQ. J gave up 7 bases and V 2 bases, and 7 bases lay outside the gene matches. The CDR3 runs 14 residues. Here the CDR3 DNA reads TGCGCCAGCAGCTTTCAGGGGGCGCAGTCTGGCTACACCTTC. It encodes CASSFQGAQSGYTF.

The genes are TRBV7-9 and TRBJ1-1, with D possibly being TRBD1 (6 bases). CDR3 length: 15 residues. Deletions cut 0 bases from V and 3 bases from J, with 11 bases between. Germline assignment: CDR1 SEHNR and CDR2 FQNEAQ (reference sequence). The CDR3 protein is CASSLALGGDTEAFF. The DNA for the CDR3 is TGTGCCAGCAGCTTAGCCTTAGGGGGAGACACTGAAGCTTTCTTT. Combining the CDR3 with reference TRBV7-9 and TRBJ1-1 gives the whole variable domain DTGVSQNPRHKITKRGQNVTFRCDPISEHNRLYWYRQTLGQGPEFLTYFQNEAQLEKSRLLSDRFSAERPKGSFSTLEIQRTEQGDSAMYLCASSLALGGDTEAFFGQGTRLTVV.

The chain carries TRBV5-4 and TRBJ1-5; D gene ambiguous. The CDR3 length is 15 residues. Trimming stripped 0 bases from V and 0 bases from J, with 7 bases between. Germline lookup yields CDR1 SGHNT and CDR2 YYREEE (reference sequence). Here the CDR3 DNA reads TGTGCCAGCAGCTTGGAACACTATAGCAATCAGCCCCAGCATTTT. Its translation: CASSLEHYSNQPQHF.

The chain links TRBV3-1 to TRBJ1-1; D is unresolved. Germline CDR1 reads LGHDT; CDR2 reads YNNKEL (reference sequence). V lost 5 bases, J lost 8 bases, and 9 bases lay in between. The CDR3 totals 11 residues. CDR3 DNA: TGTGCCAGCAGCTCCCGTGGCGAAGCTTTCTTT. As protein: CASSSRGEAFF.

The V and J genes are TRBV12-5 and TRBJ1-1; weak D call: TRBD1 (5 bases). The CDR3 is 14 residues long. V was trimmed by 3 bases and J by 0 bases, leaving 8 bases between them. Germline CDR1 reads LGHNT; CDR2 reads FRNRAP. CDR3 protein: CASGFLGVNTEAFF. The DNA of the CDR3 is TGTGCTAGTGGTTTTTTGGGGGTGAACACTGAAGCTTTCTTT.

This clonotype was counted between two and nine times. V is TRBV6-2 or TRBV6-3 and J is TRBJ2-7; 8 bases are a match to TRBD1. The CDR3 consists of 16 residues. Trimming took 2 bases from V and 3 from J; bases not matched to a gene: 9. Germline values: CDR1 MNHEY, CDR2 SVGEGT. DNA for the CDR3: TGTGCCAGCAGTTACGCCAGGGGGCCAGGGGGCTACGAGCAGTACTTC. This encodes CASSYARGPGGYEQYF.

This clonotype has a handful of counts. The V and J genes are TRBV5-1 and TRBJ1-3; 8 bases are shared with TRBD1. After removal of 4 bases from V and 0 bases from J, the junction contained 6 bases not matched to a gene. The CDR3 runs to 16 residues. Germline V CDR1 and CDR2: SGHRS, YFSETQ. The CDR3 sequence is CASSPNRGYSGNTIYF. The CDR3 DNA reads as TGCGCCAGCAGCCCAAACAGGGGGTACTCTGGAAACACCATATATTTT. The full variable domain, with the rest looked up from reference TRBV5-1 and TRBJ1-3, is KAGVTQTPRYLIKTRGQQVTLSCSPISGHRSVSWYQQTPGQGLQFLFEYFSETQRNKGNFPGRFSGRQFSNSRSEMNVSTLELGDSALYLCASSPNRGYSGNTIYFGEGSWLTVV.

The rearrangement links TRBV11-2 to TRBJ1-5; 7 bases line up with TRBD1. V lost 4 bases, J lost 5 bases, and 5 bases stayed unmatched. The CDR3 runs to 14 residues. CDR1 is SGHAT, CDR2 FQNNGV, per germline. DNA for the CDR3: TGTGCCAGCAGCTCGCCTACAGGGGATCAGCCCCAGCATTTT. This codes for CASSSPTGDQPQHF.

V gene TRBV4-1 combines with J gene TRBJ2-3; 8 bases fit TRBD2. V dropped 4 bases and J dropped 2; count of bases not matched to a gene: 14. Germline V CDR1 and CDR2: MGHRA, YSYEKL. This CDR3 region has 18 residues. The CDR3 sequence: CASSPGGIALINTDTQYF. Here the CDR3 DNA reads TGCGCCAGCAGCCCGGGGGGGATAGCTCTCATTAACACAGATACGCAGTATTTT.

This chain links TRBV5-1 with TRBJ2-5; 9 nucleotides agree with TRBD2. CDR1 is SGHRS, CDR2 YFSETQ, per germline. J gave up 5 bases and V 4 bases, and 15 bases lay outside the gene matches. This CDR3 has 17 amino acids. CDR3 nucleotide sequence: TGCGCCAGCAGCCTGGCAGCTTTCGGGACTAGCTTGGAGACCCAGTACTTC. Protein sequence: CASSLAAFGTSLETQYF.

V is TRBV7-9 and J is TRBJ2-4, with D tentatively TRBD1 (6 bases). The CDR3 covers 14 residues. Germline-derived CDR1 and CDR2 are SEHNR and FQNEAQ (reference sequence). The V end was cut by 2 bases, the J end by 4 bases, with 9 bases between. The CDR3 spells CASSLTTGKNIQYF. CDR3 DNA sequence: TGTGCCAGCAGCTTAACGACAGGAAAAAACATTCAGTACTTC.

The chain has TRBV6-1 and TRBJ1-2; D might be TRBD1 (5 bases). CDR1 MNHNS and CDR2 SASEGT come from the germline V gene. Trimming removed 7 bases at V and 8 bases at J, with 17 bases between. The CDR3 runs to 13 residues. The CDR3 is CASTYGLGRGYTF. The CDR3 DNA is TGTGCCAGCACCTACGGCTTGGGGCGGGGCTACACCTTC.

In this sample, this clonotype turned up a few times. CDR3 nucleotides: TGCAGTGCCGCCGAGGAGCGGGGGTGGCAAGAGACCCAGTACTTC. Its translation: CSAAEERGWQETQYF. The chain couples TRBV20-1 to TRBJ2-5, with 8 bases fitting TRBD2. V gave up 6 bases and J gave up 2 bases; unmatched junction bases: 11. The CDR3 is 15 residues long. Germline V gives CDR1 DFQATT, CDR2 SNEGSKA (reference sequence).

A word on this clonotype: Because the CDR3's place on the DNA is in doubt, the DNA is left out and the CDR3 is given as listed by TCRdb. This sequence joins TRBV24-1 and TRBJ1-4. The CDR3 has 23 residues if both end residues are counted. Germline lookup yields CDR1 KGHDR and CDR2 SFDVKD. The CDR3: CATFGPPVILSCGLLTDGKNCFF.